These 19 T cell receptor beta chains were all obtained from the same sample, sequenced in a study of OX40 agonist ivuxolimab in advanced cancers. Profiled with immunoSEQ multiplex PCR; TCRdb holds only in-frame clones, not every one. Of fewer than 75,000 clones in the sample, around 90% were seen once. The material was CD4+ or CD8+ T cells sorted from blood, obtained in a trial of the OX40 agonist ivuxolimab. All receptors come from an adult with an advanced solid tumor such as melanoma, head and neck, liver or kidney cancer.

This clone was seen a handful of times. This chain connects TRBV19 to TRBJ2-7; 12 bases are shared with TRBD2. Germline loops: CDR1 LNHDA, CDR2 SQIVND (reference sequence). CDR3 length: 16 amino acids. V gave up 3 bases and J gave up 5 bases; unmatched junction bases: 8. The CDR3 protein is CASSMVASSGRDEQYF. CDR3 coding DNA: TGTGCCAGTAGTATGGTGGCGTCTAGCGGGAGGGACGAGCAGTACTTC.

In this sample, this clone turned up a few times. The chain carries TRBV2 and TRBJ2-7, with a weak D call TRBD1 (5 bases). The V and J ends lost 6 bases and 1 base respectively, with 7 bases between them. Germline values: CDR1 SNHLY, CDR2 FYNNEI. There are 12 residues in the CDR3. Written as DNA, the CDR3 is TGTGCCAGCAGAGGGGCTTCCTACGAGCAGTACTTC. This encodes CASRGASYEQYF.

The chain employs TRBV18 and TRBJ2-3; TRBD1 matches at 7 bases. From germline, CDR1 is KGHSH and CDR2 LQKENI. The CDR3 consists of 16 residues. Trimming removed 3 bases from V and 0 bases from J; junction bases left unmatched: 6. The CDR3 DNA reads TGTGCCAGCTCACCCTGGACAGGTACTAGCACAGATACGCAGTATTTT. As protein: CASSPWTGTSTDTQYF.

As DNA, the CDR3 is TGTGCCAGCAGTTTAGCAACAGGGGGTTACTCACCCCTCCACTTT. This gives the protein CASSLATGGYSPLHF. The chain has TRBV27 and TRBJ1-6, with 8 bases aligning to TRBD1. V trimming: 2 bases; J trimming: 10 bases; junction bases outside the gene matches: 7. CDR1 is MNHEY, CDR2 SMNVEV, per germline (reference sequence). The CDR3 runs 15 residues.

This rearrangement joins TRBV5-1 to TRBJ1-4; no firm D call. Looked up from germline, CDR1 is SGHRS and CDR2 is YFSETQ. The length of the CDR3 is 15 residues. The germline V and J ends were trimmed by 0 bases and 5 bases, with 11 bases remaining between them. The CDR3 sequence: CASSLGGRPNEKLFF. Written as DNA, the CDR3 is TGCGCCAGCAGCTTGGGAGGGAGGCCGAATGAAAAACTGTTTTTT.

In its sample, this clone was seen once. The chain recombines TRBV7-2 with TRBJ2-7; TRBD2 might be the D (6 bases). CDR1 is SGHTA and CDR2 is FQGNSA in the germline V gene. CDR3 length equals 14 residues. V was shortened by 7 bases and J by 0 bases, with 13 bases between the two germline ends. CDR3 amino acids: CASTPAGSSYEQYF. The CDR3 DNA is TGTGCCAGCACCCCGGCGGGGAGCTCCTACGAGCAGTACTTC.

This rearrangement joins TRBV9 to TRBJ2-1; D uncertain. V gave up 0 bases and J gave up 4 bases, with 14 bases separating them. Germline V gene lookup returns CDR1 SGDLS and CDR2 YYNGEE. This CDR3 spans 16 amino acids. In DNA, the CDR3 is TGTGCCAGCAGCGTAGCGGTCGCCGGCGGATACAATGAGCAGTTCTTC. It translates to CASSVAVAGGYNEQFF.

This clone was seen a few times. The chain employs TRBV30 and TRBJ2-1; TRBD2 agrees at 9 bases. The germline gives CDR1 GTSNPN, CDR2 SVGIG (reference sequence). The CDR3 length is 17 residues. Trimming cost V 5 bases and J 8 bases; bases outside gene matches: 19. The CDR3 loop is CAWGPVIAGAGVDEQFF. DNA of the CDR3: TGTGCCTGGGGCCCCGTGATAGCGGGGGCCGGGGTGGATGAGCAGTTCTTC.

The gene calls are TRBV19 and TRBJ2-1; D ambiguous. V dropped 3 bases and J dropped 0 bases, with 6 bases sitting between them. CDR1 LNHDA and CDR2 SQIVND come from the germline V gene (reference sequence). The length of the CDR3 is 14 residues. In DNA, the CDR3 is TGTGCCAGTAGTATTTCGAGCTCCTACAATGAGCAGTTCTTC. It encodes CASSISSSYNEQFF.

The CDR3 is CATQGQGVNQPQHF. Written as DNA, the CDR3 is TGTGCCACCCAGGGACAGGGGGTTAATCAGCCCCAGCATTTT. The rearrangement links TRBV2 to TRBJ1-5; TRBD1 matches at 11 bases. Germline CDR1 is SNHLY and CDR2 is FYNNEI. Trimming at V came to 10 bases and at J to 4 bases, leaving 6 bases not matched to a gene. The CDR3 extends over 14 amino acids.

For this clone: An end of the junction differs from the germline gene, which may be a read error. The chain employs TRBV29-1 and TRBJ2-1; TRBD2 agrees at 9 bases. From germline, CDR1 is SQVTM and CDR2 ANQGSEA. The CDR3 runs 14 residues. The DNA for the CDR3 is TGCAGCGTTCAAGCGGGAGGTTTTAAGAATGGGCAGTTCTTC. This encodes CSVQAGGFKNGQFF.

This chain connects TRBV6-6 to TRBJ2-1; D remains unclear. This CDR3 has 14 residues. Germline CDR1 reads MNHNY; CDR2 reads SVGAGI (reference sequence). V gave up 2 bases and J gave up 8 bases, with 13 bases separating them. The CDR3 region is CASSYGFSTDEQFF. The CDR3 bases are TGTGCCAGCAGTTACGGTTTCAGTACGGATGAGCAGTTCTTC.

V and J are TRBV30 and TRBJ1-6; D is undetermined. Germline V CDR1 and CDR2: GTSNPN, SVGIG (reference sequence). The CDR3 contains 15 residues. The V end lost 7 bases, the J end lost 5 bases, and 18 bases lay between the germline ends. The CDR3: CASTGSENHNSPLHF. The CDR3 DNA reads as TGTGCCTCGACCGGGTCCGAAAACCATAATTCACCCCTCCACTTT.

V gene TRBV9 combines with J gene TRBJ2-1; no clear D gene. The CDR3 is 13 residues long. Trimming left V 0 bases short and J 3 bases short, with 4 bases between. CDR1 SGDLS and CDR2 YYNGEE come from the germline V gene. CDR3 nucleotides: TGTGCCAGCAGCGTAGACAGCTACAATGAGCAGTTCTTC. Residues: CASSVDSYNEQFF.

The V gene is TRBV28, the J gene TRBJ1-5; D is unclear. This CDR3 contains 12 residues. V lost 4 bases and J 5 bases, leaving 6 bases between the germline ends. Germline V gene lookup returns CDR1 MDHEN and CDR2 SYDVKM. CDR3 nucleotides: TGTGCCAGCAGTTCCAACTATCAGCCCCAGCATTTT. Amino acid sequence: CASSSNYQPQHF.

The J gene is TRBJ2-1, the V gene TRBV19, with 9 bases lining up with TRBD1. The CDR3 totals 16 residues. CDR1 and CDR2 from the germline V gene are LNHDA and SQIVND (reference sequence). Germline trimming cut 1 base from V and 8 bases from J; bases unmatched to any gene: 9. Here the CDR3 DNA reads TGTGCCAGTAGTATAGGACCGCCCGGGACAGGGTATGAGCAGTTCTTC. Encoded protein: CASSIGPPGTGYEQFF.

This clone turned up a few times. J is TRBJ2-1 and V is TRBV4-2; D gene ambiguous. Trimming pared 0 bases from V and 0 bases from J, leaving 12 bases between. Germline assignment: CDR1 LGHNA and CDR2 YNFKEQ. The CDR3 extends over 17 amino acids. CDR3 protein: CASSQDGTGHSYNEQFF. DNA for the CDR3: TGTGCCAGCAGCCAAGATGGCACGGGTCACTCCTACAATGAGCAGTTCTTC.

The CDR3 reads CASSESSPLGTGVLTF. In DNA, the CDR3 is TGTGCCAGCAGTGAATCATCCCCGTTGGGGACCGGAGTCCTGACTTTC. The chain combines TRBV6-1 with TRBJ2-6; tentatively, D is TRBD1 or TRBD2 (5 bases each). Germline values: CDR1 MNHNS, CDR2 SASEGT. The length of the CDR3 is 16 residues. V lost 2 bases, J lost 13 bases, and 21 bases lay in between.

This sequence joins TRBV6-5 and TRBJ1-5; TRBD1 matches at 7 bases. The germline gives CDR1 MNHEY, CDR2 SVGAGI. This CDR3 region has 16 residues. V trimming: 4 bases; J trimming: 0 bases; junction bases outside the gene matches: 6. The CDR3 DNA follows: TGTGCCAGCAGTTCCGAGGGACAGCTTAGCAATCAGCCCCAGCATTTT. Amino acids: CASSSEGQLSNQPQHF.